This TCR beta chain was found in a study of OX40 agonist ivuxolimab in advanced cancers. General study findings and limits: Low normalized T-cell clonal expansion also characterized some of the nonresponders. Clones of CD4+ and CD8+ blood T cells grew by week 6 at doses of 0.1 to 3.0 mg/kg. Averaged across samples, CD8+ T cells carried more expanded clones than CD4+ did.

Generated by immunoSEQ multiplex PCR, the TCRdb table keeps only in-frame clones and is missing some. Here the sample spans some 130,000 clones, about 93% being singletons. Trimming left V 2 bases short and J 8 bases short, with 16 bases between. The germline V gene encodes CDR1 SGHTS and CDR2 YDEGEE. The CDR3 consists of 14 residues. If patients had autoimmune disease history or systemic immunosuppression, they were excluded. Concerning this clone itself: The antigen is not known.

The sequencing here drew on CD4+ or CD8+ T cells sorted from blood, taken in a trial of the OX40 agonist ivuxolimab. This sequence originates from an adult with an advanced solid tumor such as melanoma, head and neck, liver or kidney cancer. J is TRBJ1-2 and V is TRBV5-8, with D possibly TRBD1 on 5 matching bases. The DNA for the CDR3 is TGTGCCAGCAGCTTAGAGGGCAGGGCAAGGGGCTACACCTTC. Its protein is CASSLEGRARGYTF.